This TCR beta chain was obtained from a study of cytomegalovirus exposure and HLA in healthy donors. CDR3 size: 15 residues. Trimming took off 1 base at V and 5 bases at J, with 13 bases between the two ends. The germline V gene has CDR1 SGHTA and CDR2 FQGNSA. Only in-frame clones appear in the TCRdb table, and some are missing; sequencing was by immunoSEQ multiplex PCR. The sample shows approximately 170,000 clones, about 90% of them seen only once. Study results and caveats: The classifier, whose performance was assessed in both the original and validation cohorts, reportedly diagnosed cytomegalovirus status with high specificity and sensitivity. Later, an analysis found that TCR clusters from the first cohort tended to co-occur in the roughly 110 validation repertoires. Cytomegalovirus-associated status was assigned to 150 or so TCR beta chains. Researchers reported that a few CMV-associated chains were confirmed in vitro as CMV antigen-specific.

Remarks on this clone: Its specificity is not known.

The sequenced sample consisted of PBMCs. The chain links TRBV7-2 to TRBJ2-3, with a tentative D call TRBD2 (7 bases). This TCR was recovered from a woman aged 18 to 35 in good health and CMV-seropositive. CDR3 region: CASSLEGGAGDTQYF. The CDR3 DNA follows: TGTGCCAGCAGCTTAGAAGGGGGGGCGGGAGATACGCAGTATTTT.